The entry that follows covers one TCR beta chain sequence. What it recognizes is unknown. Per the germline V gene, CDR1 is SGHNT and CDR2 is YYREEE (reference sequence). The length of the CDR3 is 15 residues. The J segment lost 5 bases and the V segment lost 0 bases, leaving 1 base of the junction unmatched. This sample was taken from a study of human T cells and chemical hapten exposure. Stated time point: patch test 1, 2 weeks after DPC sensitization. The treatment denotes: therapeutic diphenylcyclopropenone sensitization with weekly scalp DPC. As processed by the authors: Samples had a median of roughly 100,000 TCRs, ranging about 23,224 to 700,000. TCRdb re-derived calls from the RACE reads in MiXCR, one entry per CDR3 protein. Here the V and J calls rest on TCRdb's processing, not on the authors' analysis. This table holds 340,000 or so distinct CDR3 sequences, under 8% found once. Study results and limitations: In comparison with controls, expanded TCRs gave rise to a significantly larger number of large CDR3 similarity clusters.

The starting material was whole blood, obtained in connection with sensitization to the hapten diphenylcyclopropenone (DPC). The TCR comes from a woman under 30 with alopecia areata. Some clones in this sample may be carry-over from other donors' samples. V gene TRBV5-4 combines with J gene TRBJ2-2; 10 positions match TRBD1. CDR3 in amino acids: CASSLGQGATGELFF. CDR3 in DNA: TGTGCCAGCAGCTTGGGACAGGGGGCTACCGGGGAGCTGTTTTTT. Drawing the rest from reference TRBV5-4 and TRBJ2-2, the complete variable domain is ETGVTQSPTHLIKTRGQQVTLRCSSQSGHNTVSWYQQALGQGPQFIFQYYREEENGRGNFPPRFSGLQFPNYSSELNVNALELDDSALYLCASSLGQGATGELFFGEGSRLTVL.